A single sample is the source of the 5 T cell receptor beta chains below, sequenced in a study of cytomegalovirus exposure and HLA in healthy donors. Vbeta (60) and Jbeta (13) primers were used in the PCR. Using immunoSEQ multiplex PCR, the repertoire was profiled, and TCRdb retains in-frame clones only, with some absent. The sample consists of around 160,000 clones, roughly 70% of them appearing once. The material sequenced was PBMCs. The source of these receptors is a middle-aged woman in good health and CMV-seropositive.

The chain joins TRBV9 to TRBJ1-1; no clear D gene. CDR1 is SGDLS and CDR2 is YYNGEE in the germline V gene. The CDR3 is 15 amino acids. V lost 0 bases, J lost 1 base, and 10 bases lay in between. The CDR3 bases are TGTGCCAGCAGCGTAGATACGGCGGGGAACACTGAAGCTTTCTTT. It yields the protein CASSVDTAGNTEAFF.

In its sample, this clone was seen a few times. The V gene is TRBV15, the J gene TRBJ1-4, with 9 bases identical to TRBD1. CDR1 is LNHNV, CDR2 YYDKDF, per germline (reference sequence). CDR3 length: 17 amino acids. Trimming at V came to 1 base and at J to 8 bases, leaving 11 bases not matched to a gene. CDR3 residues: CATSRGGQGPIEEKLFF. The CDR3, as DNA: TGTGCCACCAGCAGAGGGGGACAGGGCCCAATCGAAGAAAAACTGTTTTTT.

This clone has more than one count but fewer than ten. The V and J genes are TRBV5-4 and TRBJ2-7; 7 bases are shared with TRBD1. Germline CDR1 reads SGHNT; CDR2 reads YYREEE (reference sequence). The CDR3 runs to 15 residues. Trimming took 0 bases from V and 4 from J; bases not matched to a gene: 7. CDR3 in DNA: TGTGCCAGCAGCTTGGGACAGGGATTTGGGTACGAGCAGTACTTC. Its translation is CASSLGQGFGYEQYF.

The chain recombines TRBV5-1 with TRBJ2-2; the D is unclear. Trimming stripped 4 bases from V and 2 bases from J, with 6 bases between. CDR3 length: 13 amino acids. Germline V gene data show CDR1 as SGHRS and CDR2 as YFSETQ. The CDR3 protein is CASSPGNTGELFF. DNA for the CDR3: TGCGCCAGCAGCCCGGGTAACACCGGGGAGCTGTTTTTT.

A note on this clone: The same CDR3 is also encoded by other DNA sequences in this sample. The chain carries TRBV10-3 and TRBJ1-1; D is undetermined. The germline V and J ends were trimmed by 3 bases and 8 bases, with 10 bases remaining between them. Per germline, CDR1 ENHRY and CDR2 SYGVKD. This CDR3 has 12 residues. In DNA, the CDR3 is TGTGCCATCAGTGACCCTGGCGGCGAAGCTTTCTTT. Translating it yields CAISDPGGEAFF.